These T cell receptor beta chains were read from a single sample in a study of cytomegalovirus exposure and HLA in healthy donors. Method: immunoSEQ multiplex PCR; TCRdb's copy keeps in-frame clones and lacks some. The repertoire has around 60,000 clones, 90% to 97% of them found once; the top ten carry around 1%. What was sequenced was PBMCs. These receptors were obtained from a woman aged 18-29 years in good health and CMV-seronegative. Both conserved end residues are trimmed from each CDR3.

v_call cdr3_aa
TRBV9 ASSITSGTYNEQF
TRBV7-3 ASSLTGTSGANTGELF
TRBV6-6 ASSYGTGDTDTQY
TRBV12-5 ASGLTEKGTGGPTDTQY
TRBV7-2 ASSPSGDETQY
TRBV27 ASSPGTGGWDGYT
TRBV20-1 SVRIVETQY
TRBV11-1 ASSLASWRAYEQY
TRBV11-1 ASSTRGAGPEQF
TRBV13 ASSPGGREGLRDEQF
TRBV7-9 ASSLRGGPTRELF
TRBV29-1 SVRGGPSYNEQF
TRBV30 AWSGWGQDGSEQY
TRBV15 ATSRGRGGQDEQY
TRBV5-4 ASSSGVATDTQY
TRBV6-5 ASSYLASGGYEQY
TRBV6-1 ASRRTGTNTEAF